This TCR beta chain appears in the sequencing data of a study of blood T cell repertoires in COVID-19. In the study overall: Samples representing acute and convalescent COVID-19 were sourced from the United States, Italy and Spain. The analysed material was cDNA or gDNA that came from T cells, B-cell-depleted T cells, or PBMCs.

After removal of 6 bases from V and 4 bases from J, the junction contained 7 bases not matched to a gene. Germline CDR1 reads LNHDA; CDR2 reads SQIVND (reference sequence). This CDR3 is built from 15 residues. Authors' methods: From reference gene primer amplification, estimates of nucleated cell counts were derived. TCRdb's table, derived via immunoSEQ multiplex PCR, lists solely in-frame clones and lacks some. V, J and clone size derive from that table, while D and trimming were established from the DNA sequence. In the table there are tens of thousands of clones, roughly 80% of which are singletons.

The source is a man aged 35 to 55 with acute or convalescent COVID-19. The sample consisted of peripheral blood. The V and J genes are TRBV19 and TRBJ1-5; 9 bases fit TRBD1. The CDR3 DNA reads TGTGCCAGTAGGGTGGCTGGACAGGGGAATCAGCCCCAGCATTTT. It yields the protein CASRVAGQGNQPQHF.